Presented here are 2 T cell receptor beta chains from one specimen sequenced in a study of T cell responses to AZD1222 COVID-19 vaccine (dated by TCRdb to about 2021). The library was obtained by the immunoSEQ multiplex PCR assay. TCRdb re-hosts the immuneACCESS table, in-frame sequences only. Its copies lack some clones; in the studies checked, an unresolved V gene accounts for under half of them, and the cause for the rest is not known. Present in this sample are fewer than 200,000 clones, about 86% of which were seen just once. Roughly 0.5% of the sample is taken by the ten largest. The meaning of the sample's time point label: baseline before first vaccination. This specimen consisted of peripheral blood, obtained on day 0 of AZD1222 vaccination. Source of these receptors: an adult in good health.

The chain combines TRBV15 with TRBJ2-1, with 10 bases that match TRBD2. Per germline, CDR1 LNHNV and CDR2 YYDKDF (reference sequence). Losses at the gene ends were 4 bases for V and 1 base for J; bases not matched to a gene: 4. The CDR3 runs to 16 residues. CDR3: CATSKGLARSYNEQFF. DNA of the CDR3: TGTGCCACCAGCAAGGGACTAGCGAGGTCCTACAATGAGCAGTTCTTC.

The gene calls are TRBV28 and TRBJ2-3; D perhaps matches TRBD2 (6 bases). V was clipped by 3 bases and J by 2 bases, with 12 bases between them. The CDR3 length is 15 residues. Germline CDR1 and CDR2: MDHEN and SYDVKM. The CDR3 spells CASSLPGLHTDTQYF. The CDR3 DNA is TGTGCCAGCAGTTTGCCGGGACTGCACACAGATACGCAGTATTTT.